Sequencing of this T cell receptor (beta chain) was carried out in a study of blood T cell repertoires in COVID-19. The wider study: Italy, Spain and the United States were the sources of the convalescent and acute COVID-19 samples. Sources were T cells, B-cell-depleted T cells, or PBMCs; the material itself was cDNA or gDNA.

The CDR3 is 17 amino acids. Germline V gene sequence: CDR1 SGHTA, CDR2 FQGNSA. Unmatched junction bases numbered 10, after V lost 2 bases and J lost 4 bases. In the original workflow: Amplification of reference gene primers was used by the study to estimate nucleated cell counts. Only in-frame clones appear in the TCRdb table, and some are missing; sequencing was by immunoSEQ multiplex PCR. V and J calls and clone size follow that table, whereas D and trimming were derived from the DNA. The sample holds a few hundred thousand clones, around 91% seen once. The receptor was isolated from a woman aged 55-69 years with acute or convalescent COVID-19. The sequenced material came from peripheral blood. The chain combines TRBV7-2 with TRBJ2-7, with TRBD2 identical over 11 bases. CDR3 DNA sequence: TGTGCCAGCAGCTTAATGGCTAGCGGGAGGAGAACATACGAGCAGTACTTC. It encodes CASSLMASGRRTYEQYF.